A single sample is the source of the 19 T cell receptor beta chains below, sequenced in a study of identifying expanded T cells in peripheral blood. Clones were sequenced by immunoSEQ multiplex PCR, and TCRdb holds only the in-frame ones, with some missing. The profile shows some 120,000 clones, roughly 80% of them singletons. Sequenced sample: blood. These receptors were collected from a person between 18 and 75 years old in good health.

In this sample, this clone turned up a few times. The chain recombines TRBV30 with TRBJ1-1; maybe TRBD1 (6 bases). Deletions cut 0 bases from V and 10 bases from J, with 9 bases between. Germline CDR1 reads GTSNPN; CDR2 reads SVGIG (reference sequence). The CDR3 has 11 residues. As DNA, the CDR3 is TGTGCCTGGAGTGTAGGGGGGGCAGCTTTCTTT. Translation: CAWSVGGAAFF.

The chain combines TRBV6-5 with TRBJ2-1; 7 bases match TRBD2. This CDR3 is built from 13 residues. Germline loops: CDR1 MNHEY, CDR2 SVGAGI. Germline trimming cut 5 bases from V and 5 bases from J; bases unmatched to any gene: 3. The CDR3 bases are TGTGCCAGCAGTAGGCTAGCGGACAATGAGCAGTTCTTC. Protein: CASSRLADNEQFF.

This rearrangement joins TRBV2 to TRBJ1-1; TRBD1 might be the D (5 bases). Deletions cut 9 bases from V and 6 bases from J, with 17 bases between. The CDR3 is 13 amino acids. CDR1 and CDR2 from the germline V gene are SNHLY and FYNNEI. The CDR3 spells CASGDDKGPEAFF. The CDR3 DNA is TGTGCCAGTGGGGACGATAAGGGCCCTGAAGCTTTCTTT.

CDR3 sequence reads: CAWSAVRGKLFF. The CDR3 coding sequence is TGTGCCTGGAGTGCCGTCCGAGGAAAACTGTTTTTT. The V call is TRBV30, the J call TRBJ1-4, with D unclear. CDR1 and CDR2 (germline): GTSNPN, SVGIG (reference sequence). V lost 1 base and J lost 10, with 10 bases in between. This CDR3 has 12 residues.

CDR3 sequence: CASSERVGRRTDTQYF. The CDR3 bases are TGTGCCAGCAGTGAAAGAGTGGGCCGTCGCACAGATACGCAGTATTTT. The chain employs TRBV2 and TRBJ2-3; D is uncertain. The CDR3 runs to 16 residues. Germline CDR1 is SNHLY and CDR2 is FYNNEI. V dropped 2 bases and J dropped 1 base, with 13 bases sitting between them.

V usage is TRBV15 and J usage is TRBJ1-2, with D possibly TRBD1 on 6 matching bases. V lost 2 bases to trimming and J lost 8 bases, with 15 bases between them. The CDR3 spans 14 residues. The germline gives CDR1 LNHNV, CDR2 YYDKDF (reference sequence). The CDR3 spells CATSRMGGARGYTF. CDR3 nucleotide sequence: TGTGCCACCAGCAGAATGGGGGGGGCGCGAGGCTACACCTTC.

CDR3 in DNA: TGTGCCAGCTTTGCGAGGACCGGGAGGGAGAACACCGGGGAGCTGTTTTTT. It is translated as CASFARTGRENTGELFF. V usage is TRBV28 and J usage is TRBJ2-2; 8 positions agree with TRBD2. Germline CDR1 is MDHEN and CDR2 is SYDVKM. Trimming took 8 bases from V and 1 from J; bases not matched to a gene: 12. This CDR3 is 17 amino acids long.

The chain has TRBV7-6 and TRBJ2-1; the D is unclear. V dropped 2 bases and J dropped 6 bases, with 8 bases sitting between them. This CDR3 contains 13 residues. Germline-derived CDR1 and CDR2 are SGHVS and FNYEAQ. The CDR3 here is CASSLLPLNEQFF. The CDR3 nucleotides read TGTGCCAGCAGCTTACTCCCCCTCAATGAGCAGTTCTTC.

The rearrangement joins TRBV6-5 to TRBJ1-5; weak D call: TRBD1 (6 bases). Germline V gene lookup returns CDR1 MNHEY and CDR2 SVGAGI. This CDR3 region has 16 residues. V was clipped by 2 bases and J by 0 bases, with 11 bases between them. CDR3 DNA: TGTGCCAGCAGTTACCTGGGACAAGATAGCAATCAGCCCCAGCATTTT. Its protein is CASSYLGQDSNQPQHF.

The chain couples TRBV7-8 to TRBJ2-5; D is undetermined. There are 14 residues in the CDR3. V was pared by 3 bases and J by 1 base, with 9 bases between. The germline gives CDR1 SGHVS, CDR2 FQNEAQ. CDR3 in amino acids: CASSFTSLQETQYF. The CDR3 region has the DNA TGTGCCAGCAGCTTCACCAGCCTCCAAGAGACCCAGTACTTC.

This sequence joins TRBV2 and TRBJ2-2; D unclear. Trimming pared 5 bases from V and 1 base from J, leaving 14 bases between. Germline CDR1 SNHLY, CDR2 FYNNEI. This CDR3 has 16 amino acids. The CDR3 DNA follows: TGTGCCAGCAGTCCATTAGCATTTGGGAACACCGGGGAGCTGTTTTTT. This gives the protein CASSPLAFGNTGELFF.

The chain carries TRBV4-1 and TRBJ2-6, with D perhaps TRBD1 (6 bases). In germline, CDR1 is MGHRA, CDR2 YSYEKL. This CDR3 is 16 amino acids long. Trimming removed 5 bases at V and 0 bases at J, with 11 bases between. Here the CDR3 DNA reads TGCGCCAGCAGCTCCTGGACAGCCTCTGGGGCCAACGTCCTGACTTTC. Translated: CASSSWTASGANVLTF.

This chain uses TRBV14 with TRBJ1-6, with a tentative D call TRBD1 (6 bases). This CDR3 is built from 15 residues. Germline loops: CDR1 SGHDN, CDR2 FVKESK. V was clipped by 3 bases and J by 6 bases, with 12 bases between them. CDR3 in amino acids: CASSHGQGINSPLHF. The CDR3 DNA sequence: TGTGCCAGCAGCCACGGCCAGGGGATTAATTCACCCCTCCACTTT.

The rearrangement joins TRBV7-9 to TRBJ2-1; D not resolved. Trimming took 4 bases from V and 0 from J, leaving 16 bases between them. From germline, CDR1 is SEHNR and CDR2 FQNEAQ (reference sequence). The CDR3 has 17 residues. Here the CDR3 reads CASSSGRATSSYNEQFF. The CDR3 DNA reads TGTGCCAGCAGCTCTGGACGGGCTACGAGCTCCTACAATGAGCAGTTCTTC.

V and J are TRBV2 and TRBJ2-7; the D gene is possibly TRBD1 (5 bases). V was trimmed by 8 bases and J by 2 bases, leaving 10 bases between them. The CDR3 has 12 amino acids. Germline V gene data show CDR1 as SNHLY and CDR2 as FYNNEI. DNA of the CDR3: TGTGCCAGCGGAACAGGAGCCTACGAGCAGTACTTC. This codes for CASGTGAYEQYF.

The rearrangement uses TRBV21-1 and TRBJ2-1; the table's TRBD2 call for D was not verified on the DNA. TRBV21-1 is tagged as a pseudogene. This CDR3 comprises 9 residues. Here the CDR3 DNA reads TGTGCCCGAGGTAGGGAGCAGTTCTTC. It encodes CARGREQFF.

The chain joins TRBV6-5 to TRBJ1-2; D may be TRBD1 (6 bases). The V gene's germline CDR1 is MNHEY and CDR2 SVGAGI. V was trimmed by 5 bases and J by 3 bases, leaving 10 bases between them. The CDR3 spans 13 residues. The CDR3 nucleotides are TGTGCCAGCAGTCCGACAGGCGACTATGGCTACACCTTC. This encodes CASSPTGDYGYTF.

The gene calls are TRBV4-3 and TRBJ2-3; no reliable D call. V was cut by 2 bases and J by 4 bases, with 10 bases left in between. The CDR3 runs to 14 residues. Germline-derived CDR1 and CDR2 are LGHNA and YSLEER. The DNA of the CDR3 is TGCGCCAGCAGCCAATTTTGGGGTGCAGATACGCAGTATTTT. It yields the protein CASSQFWGADTQYF.

The rearrangement joins TRBV5-4 to TRBJ2-1; D unresolved. The germline V gene encodes CDR1 SGHNT and CDR2 YYREEE (reference sequence). The CDR3 is made up of 14 amino acids. With 4 bases removed from V and 8 bases from J, the gap between germline ends came to 16 bases. The CDR3 sequence is CASSTDKRVHEQFF. DNA of the CDR3: TGTGCCAGCAGCACCGATAAAAGGGTGCATGAGCAGTTCTTC.